One and the same sample provided the 15 T cell receptor beta chains below, sequenced in a study of blood T cells in healthy people across ages. Primers used in a second PCR of about 6 to 12 cycles were a sample-barcoded 5' primer and a J-beta primer mix. TCRdb fed the 5' RACE reads into MiXCR, producing one record per CDR3 protein. Here the sample spans 800,000 to 1,000,000 distinct CDR3 sequences, 45% to 50% being singletons. The sequencing sample was made of blood. Source of these receptors: a man aged 25-45 years in good health.

J is TRBJ1-5 and V is TRBV3-1, with D hard to call. V gave up 4 bases and J gave up 3 bases, with 7 bases separating them. Germline V gives CDR1 LGHDT, CDR2 YNNKEL (reference sequence). This CDR3 spans 13 amino acids. The CDR3 nucleotides are TGTGCCAGCAGCCTCCAGCTCAATCAGCCCCAGCATTTT. Translating it yields CASSLQLNQPQHF.

A remark on this clonotype: A much more abundant neighbour one base away suggests this may be a read error. The chain has TRBV7-3 and TRBJ2-1, with D hard to call. The CDR3 loop spans 13 amino acids. Looked up from germline, CDR1 is SGHTA and CDR2 is FQGTGA. V was shortened by 5 bases and J by 8 bases, with 13 bases between the two germline ends. For the CDR3, the DNA is TGTGCCAGCAGCCCGAGCCTTCGCGATGAGCAGTTCTTC. Its translation is CASSPSLRDEQFF.

A few counts support this clonotype. This chain connects TRBV20-1 to TRBJ2-3; D may correspond to TRBD1 or TRBD2 (5 bases each). CDR1 and CDR2 (germline): DFQATT, SNEGSKA (reference sequence). The CDR3 has 13 residues. The V end lost 2 bases, the J end lost 6 bases, and 12 bases lay between the germline ends. The CDR3 region has the DNA TGCAGTGCTAGACCCGGGACGGGGGATACGCAGTATTTT. Protein product: CSARPGTGDTQYF.

The V gene is TRBV5-6, the J gene TRBJ2-3; 7 bases are shared with TRBD2. The germline V gene has CDR1 SGHDT and CDR2 YYEEEE. The ends lost 4 bases at V and 3 bases at J; junction bases unmatched: 8. This CDR3 has 15 residues. Written as DNA, the CDR3 is TGTGCCAGCAGCGGCGTACGAGCGGGAACAGATACGCAGTATTTT. Its translation is CASSGVRAGTDTQYF.

The chain employs TRBV7-2 and TRBJ2-3, with D perhaps matching TRBD1 or TRBD2 (5 bases each). This CDR3 has 14 residues. The V and J ends lost 3 bases and 2 bases respectively, with 9 bases between them. Germline V gene sequence: CDR1 SGHTA, CDR2 FQGNSA. CDR3 sequence (DNA): TGTGCCAGCAGCTTGGGGGTATACACAGATACGCAGTATTTT. Amino acid sequence: CASSLGVYTDTQYF.

V is TRBV27 and J is TRBJ2-1, with D uncertain. Germline V gene sequence: CDR1 MNHEY, CDR2 SMNVEV (reference sequence). V shed 7 bases and J shed 4 bases, with 11 bases lying between them. CDR3 length equals 13 residues. CDR3 bases: TGTGCCAGCATAGGGCTGGGTTACAATGAGCAGTTCTTC. Translating it yields CASIGLGYNEQFF.

This chain uses TRBV20-1 with TRBJ2-6; D not resolved. The V end was cut by 0 bases, the J end by 4 bases, with 7 bases between. The CDR3 loop spans 14 amino acids. Germline CDR1 and CDR2: DFQATT and SNEGSKA (reference sequence). The DNA for the CDR3 is TGCAGTGCTAGAGATGTCCCCGGGGCCAACGTCCTGACTTTC. Translating it yields CSARDVPGANVLTF.

This clonotype was seen more than once but under ten times. The rearrangement uses TRBV14 and TRBJ2-7; 7 nucleotides agree with TRBD1. From germline, CDR1 is SGHDN and CDR2 FVKESK. The V gene end was trimmed by 8 bases and the J gene end by 2 bases; junction bases not matched to a gene: 3. The CDR3 is made up of 12 amino acids. The CDR3 spells CASGDSPYEQYF. The CDR3 DNA is TGTGCCAGCGGGGACAGCCCCTACGAGCAGTACTTC.

This chain joins TRBV4-2 and TRBJ2-1; 8 bases match TRBD2. Per the germline V gene, CDR1 is LGHNA and CDR2 is YNFKEQ. The J segment lost 10 bases and the V segment lost 0 bases, leaving 5 bases of the junction unmatched. This CDR3 region has 14 residues. CDR3 in DNA: TGTGCCAGCAGCCAAGATAGTCCTAGCGGGGAGCAGTTCTTC. Protein product: CASSQDSPSGEQFF.

This clonotype was picked up one time. The gene calls are TRBV28 and TRBJ1-6; D remains unclear. Germline V gives CDR1 MDHEN, CDR2 SYDVKM. V was trimmed by 8 bases and J by 7 bases, leaving 12 bases between them. The CDR3 has 13 amino acids. CDR3 DNA: TGTGCCAGCTTGCTTGTGGGCAATTCACCCCTCCACTTT. Translating gives CASLLVGNSPLHF.

A few counts support this clonotype. CDR3 region: CASSLWAVGGVLGEQYF. For the CDR3, the DNA is TGTGCCAGCAGTTTATGGGCCGTTGGGGGGGTACTTGGCGAGCAGTACTTC. The genes are TRBV27 and TRBJ2-5; 7 positions agree with TRBD2. The last part of the DNA fits TRBJ2-7 better; the J call may be wrong. This CDR3 is built from 17 residues. The germline gives CDR1 MNHEY, CDR2 SMNVEV (reference sequence).

The rearrangement links TRBV11-3 to TRBJ2-2; D remains unclear. Germline CDR1 SGHNT, CDR2 YENEEA. With 5 bases removed from V and 4 bases from J, the gap between germline ends came to 8 bases. The CDR3 runs to 13 residues. The CDR3 DNA reads TGTGCCAGCAGCCCAACAGTCACCGGGGAGCTGTTTTTT. Protein: CASSPTVTGELFF.

Only a few counts were recorded for this clonotype. The J gene is TRBJ2-5, the V gene TRBV15, with TRBD1 identical over 9 bases. Germline V gene lookup returns CDR1 LNHNV and CDR2 YYDKDF (reference sequence). The V gene end was trimmed by 5 bases and the J gene end by 4 bases; junction bases not matched to a gene: 11. The CDR3 covers 16 residues. DNA for the CDR3: TGTGCCACCAGCGGTAGGACAGGGGCGCAGGGAGAGACCCAGTACTTC. This codes for CATSGRTGAQGETQYF.

The chain links TRBV4-1 to TRBJ1-2; D might be TRBD1 (5 bases). The germline gives CDR1 MGHRA, CDR2 YSYEKL. V was clipped by 2 bases and J by 5 bases, with 12 bases between them. This CDR3 contains 14 residues. In DNA, the CDR3 is TGCGCCAGCAGCCAACCTGGCGGGGGGTATGGCTACACCTTC. Residues: CASSQPGGGYGYTF.

The sample holds a few counts of this clonotype. The chain uses TRBV24-1 and TRBJ2-1; TRBD1 matches 8 bases. The CDR3 contains 13 residues. V lost 10 bases and J lost 6; bases outside the gene matches: 7. Germline V lookup: CDR1 KGHDR, CDR2 SFDVKD. CDR3 protein: CATATGDRNEQFF. For the CDR3, the DNA is TGTGCCACTGCGACAGGGGATCGCAATGAGCAGTTCTTC.